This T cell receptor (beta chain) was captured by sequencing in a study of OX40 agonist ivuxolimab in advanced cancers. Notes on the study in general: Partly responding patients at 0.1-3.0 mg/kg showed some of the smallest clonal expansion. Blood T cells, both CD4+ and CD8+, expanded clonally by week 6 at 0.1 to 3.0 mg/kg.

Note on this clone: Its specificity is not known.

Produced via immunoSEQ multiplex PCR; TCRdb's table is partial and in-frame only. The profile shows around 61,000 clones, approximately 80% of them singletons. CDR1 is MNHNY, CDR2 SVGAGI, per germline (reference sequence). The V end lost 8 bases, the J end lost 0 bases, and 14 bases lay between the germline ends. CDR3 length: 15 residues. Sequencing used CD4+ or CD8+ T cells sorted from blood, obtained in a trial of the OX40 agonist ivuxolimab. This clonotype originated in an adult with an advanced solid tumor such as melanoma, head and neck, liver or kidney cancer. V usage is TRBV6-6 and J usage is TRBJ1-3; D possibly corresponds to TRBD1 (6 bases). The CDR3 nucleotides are TGTGCCAGCGGCCAAACAGGGCTCTCTGGAAACACCATATATTTT. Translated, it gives CASGQTGLSGNTIYF.